This T cell receptor beta chain derives from a study of T-cell memory formation after mild COVID-19. From the 5' RACE reads, TCRdb called clonotypes with MiXCR, one entry per CDR3 protein. The table lists tens of thousands of distinct CDR3 sequences, 16% of them singletons. This clonotype originated in an adult woman who had mild COVID-19 (a few samples of this study predate the infection). Cell type and time point are not known. Sequencing was performed on PBMCs or a T cell subset sorted from them (not recorded which).

The CDR3 nucleotides read TGTGCCAGCAGTTTACTAGCGGGAGGGCACGTCCCTAGCACAGATACGCAGTATTTT. The encoded protein is CASSLLAGGHVPSTDTQYF. The chain uses TRBV6-5 and TRBJ2-3, with 13 nucleotides matching TRBD2. Germline V gene lookup returns CDR1 MNHEY and CDR2 SVGAGI. J lost 0 bases, V lost 4 bases, and 10 bases had no gene match. The length of the CDR3 is 19 residues.